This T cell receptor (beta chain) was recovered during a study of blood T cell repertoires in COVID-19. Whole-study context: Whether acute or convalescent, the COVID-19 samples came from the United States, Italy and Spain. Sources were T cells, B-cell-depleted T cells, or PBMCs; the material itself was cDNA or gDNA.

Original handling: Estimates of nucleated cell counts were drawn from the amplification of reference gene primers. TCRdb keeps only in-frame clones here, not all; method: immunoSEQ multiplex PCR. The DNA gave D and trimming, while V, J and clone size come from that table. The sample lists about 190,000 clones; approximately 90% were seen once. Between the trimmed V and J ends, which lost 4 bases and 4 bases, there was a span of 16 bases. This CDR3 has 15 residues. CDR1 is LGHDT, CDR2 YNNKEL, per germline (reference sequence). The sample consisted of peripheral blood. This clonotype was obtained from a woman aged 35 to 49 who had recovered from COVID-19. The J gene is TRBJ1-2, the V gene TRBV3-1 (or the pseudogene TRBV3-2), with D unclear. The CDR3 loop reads CASSLSGDLGYGYTF. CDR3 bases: TGTGCCAGCAGCCTTTCCGGGGATCTGGGCTATGGCTACACCTTC.